A selection of T cell receptor beta chains follows, all from one sample in a study of T-cell memory formation after mild COVID-19. TCRdb analysed the 5' RACE reads with MiXCR anew, one entry per CDR3 protein. The table records over 250,000 distinct CDR3 sequences, about 16% of them present only once. The sequenced sample consisted of PBMCs or a T cell subset sorted from them (not recorded which). The origin of the receptors is a man aged 18 to 30 who had mild COVID-19 (a few samples of this study predate the infection). Cell type and time point are not known. Each CDR3 is given with its conserved first and last residue. A D gene is named only where the DNA matches it firmly. Clone size is given for some rows only: seen once, a few or many times, or a class if the clone is expanded.

clone size: NA; V gene: TRBV20-1; D gene: NA; J gene: TRBJ2-5; CDR3 DNA: TGCAGTGCTGATACGGGACTCGCAAGTCAGACCCAGTACTTC; CDR3 protein: CSADTGLASQTQYF
clone size: few; V gene: TRBV7-2; D gene: NA; J gene: TRBJ2-3; CDR3 DNA: TGTGCCAGCAGCTTAGGCTTCATATTGCGGGGTTTGGGAGATACGCAGTATTTT; CDR3 protein: CASSLGFILRGLGDTQYF
clone size: NA; V gene: TRBV6-5; D gene: TRBD1; J gene: TRBJ1-2; CDR3 DNA: TGTGCCAGCACCGGGACAGGGTCTAACTATGGCTACACCTTC; CDR3 protein: CASTGTGSNYGYTF
clone size: few; V gene: TRBV7-2; D gene: NA; J gene: TRBJ2-3; CDR3 DNA: TGTGCCAGCAGTAAGGACTACACCACAGATACGCAGTATTTT; CDR3 protein: CASSKDYTTDTQYF
clone size: many; V gene: TRBV7-9; D gene: NA; J gene: TRBJ2-2; CDR3 DNA: TGTGCCAGCACCGTGACAGGAAGCACCGGGGAGCTGTTTTTT; CDR3 protein: CASTVTGSTGELFF
clone size: many; V gene: TRBV12-3/TRBV12-4; D gene: NA; J gene: TRBJ2-5; CDR3 DNA: TGTGCCAGCAGTCTCAACAAAGAGACCCAGTACTTC; CDR3 protein: CASSLNKETQYF
clone size: NA; V gene: TRBV5-1; D gene: TRBD1; J gene: TRBJ1-1; CDR3 DNA: TGCGCCAGCAGCCCCGGACAGGGGGCGAACACTGAAGCTTTCTTT; CDR3 protein: CASSPGQGANTEAFF
clone size: NA; V gene: TRBV4-1; D gene: NA; J gene: TRBJ2-4; CDR3 DNA: TGCGCCAGCAGCCAAGAGGGCCGCATTCAGTACTTC; CDR3 protein: CASSQEGRIQYF
clone size: few; V gene: TRBV12-3/TRBV12-4; D gene: NA; J gene: TRBJ1-2; CDR3 DNA: TGTGCCAGCAGCCCTTCCGGGGGCATGTTTCATGGCTACACCTTC; CDR3 protein: CASSPSGGMFHGYTF
clone size: NA; V gene: TRBV5-4; D gene: TRBD1; J gene: TRBJ1-4; CDR3 DNA: TGTGCCAGCAGCTGGAGGAAGGGGACCGACAGGGGGCTGGATGAAAAACTGTTTTTT; CDR3 protein: CASSWRKGTDRGLDEKLFF
clone size: NA; V gene: TRBV5-1; D gene: TRBD1; J gene: TRBJ2-7; CDR3 DNA: TGCGCCAGCAGCGTGGACAGGGTCTACGAGCAGTACTTC; CDR3 protein: CASSVDRVYEQYF
clone size: NA; V gene: TRBV4-2; D gene: NA; J gene: TRBJ1-2; CDR3 DNA: TGTGCCAGCAGCCAAGATAGTACAGGGTTGTATGATGGCTACACCTTC; CDR3 protein: CASSQDSTGLYDGYTF
clone size: many; V gene: TRBV12-3/TRBV12-4; D gene: TRBD2; J gene: TRBJ2-3; CDR3 DNA: TGTGCCAGCAGTATCATCCCCCTCGGGGGGAGCACAGATACGCAGTATTTT; CDR3 protein: CASSIIPLGGSTDTQYF
clone size: few; V gene: TRBV9; D gene: TRBD2; J gene: TRBJ2-2; CDR3 DNA: TGTGCCAGCAGCGTAGAGGCTAGCGGGGACACCGGGGAGCTGTTTTTT; CDR3 protein: CASSVEASGDTGELFF
clone size: few; V gene: TRBV5-1; D gene: NA; J gene: TRBJ2-5; CDR3 DNA: TGCGCCAGCAGCTTGGTCGGGACTGAAGAGACCCAGTACTTC; CDR3 protein: CASSLVGTEETQYF
clone size: many; V gene: TRBV12-3/TRBV12-4; D gene: NA; J gene: TRBJ2-1; CDR3 DNA: TGTGCCAGCTCCCCCCTCCAGGACAGCCTTAGTGAGCAGTTCTTC; CDR3 protein: CASSPLQDSLSEQFF
clone size: many; V gene: TRBV7-9; D gene: TRBD1; J gene: TRBJ2-5; CDR3 DNA: TGTGCCAGCAGCTTACCCACAGGGGGCTCGGCCCAGTACTTC; CDR3 protein: CASSLPTGGSAQYF
clone size: NA; V gene: TRBV7-9; D gene: TRBD1; J gene: TRBJ2-1; CDR3 DNA: TGTGCCAGCAGCCCTATTCGACAGGGGGCGCAGCTTGAGCAGTTCTTC; CDR3 protein: CASSPIRQGAQLEQFF
clone size: NA; V gene: TRBV9; D gene: NA; J gene: TRBJ1-1; CDR3 DNA: TGTGCCAGCAGTCGCCCCTCTCACCTAGAGGCTTTCTTT; CDR3 protein: CASSRPSHLEAFF
clone size: NA; V gene: TRBV28; D gene: NA; J gene: TRBJ1-1; CDR3 DNA: TGTGCCAGCAGCCCGGCGAGCACTGAAGCTTTCTTT; CDR3 protein: CASSPASTEAFF